Listed below are T cell receptor beta chains from one sample, sequenced in a study of cytomegalovirus exposure and HLA in healthy donors. Libraries were prepared by immunoSEQ multiplex PCR; TCRdb keeps only in-frame clonotypes and omits some of them. The repertoire includes about 150,000 clones, around 80% of them detected once, and around 14% sits in the top ten. Sequenced material: PBMCs. These receptors were taken from a woman between 40 and 55 years old in good health and CMV-seronegative. Both conserved end residues are part of each CDR3. The D gene is left open where the match is weak. Clone size, where shown, is once, few, many, or a class for clones that have expanded.

TRBJ1-5 - 16 TRBV4-1 - CASSQEAPSSGQPQHF TGCGCCAGCAGCCAAGAGGCCCCCTCAAGCGGCCAGCCCCAGCATTTT
TRBJ2-7 - 17 TRBV7-2 TRBD2 CASSLVGTSGMSYEQYF TGTGCCAGCAGCTTAGTGGGGACTAGCGGGATGTCCTACGAGCAGTACTTC
TRBJ1-2 - 14 TRBV6-5 TRBD1 CASSFRGQKYGYTF TGTGCCAGCAGTTTCAGGGGACAGAAATATGGCTACACCTTC
TRBJ2-4 - 16 TRBV6-5 - CASSYGQILAKNIQYF TGTGCCAGCAGTTACGGACAAATACTAGCCAAAAACATTCAGTACTTC
TRBJ2-2 - 17 TRBV7-6 TRBD1 CASIPLRGRVGTGELFF TGTGCCAGCATCCCCCTCAGGGGGCGTGTTGGCACCGGGGAGCTGTTTTTT
TRBJ2-7 once 13 TRBV18 - CASSETRAREQYF TGTGCCAGCTCTGAGACGAGGGCTCGCGAGCAGTACTTC
TRBJ2-5 - 15 TRBV6-6 TRBD1 CASSKAGQAEETQYF TGTGCCAGCAGCAAAGCCGGACAGGCGGAAGAGACCCAGTACTTC
TRBJ1-1 - 11 TRBV29-1 - CSVRQEIKAFF TGCAGCGTTAGACAGGAAATCAAAGCTTTCTTT
TRBJ1-2 - 14 TRBV28 TRBD1 CASRLGTALYGYTF TGTGCCAGCAGACTCGGGACAGCCCTTTATGGCTACACCTTC
TRBJ2-7 - 14 TRBV7-9 TRBD1 CASSAWDRVSSQYF TGTGCCAGCAGCGCCTGGGACAGGGTCTCTTCGCAGTACTTC
TRBJ1-3 - 13 TRBV28 - CASSLGLGNTIYF TGTGCCAGCAGTTTAGGGCTTGGAAACACCATATATTTT
TRBJ2-1 - 17 TRBV4-1 TRBD1 CASSQAGGQGARNEQFF TGCGCCAGCAGCCAAGCGGGAGGACAGGGGGCGAGAAATGAGCAGTTCTTC
TRBJ2-7 - 19 TRBV11-2 TRBD2 CASSLIRDGRGGLSYEQYF TGTGCCAGCAGCTTAATTCGGGATGGGCGGGGGGGCCTCTCCTACGAGCAGTACTTC
TRBJ2-6 - 14 TRBV6-6 - CASGRGSGANVLTF TGTGCCAGCGGAAGAGGGTCCGGGGCCAACGTCCTGACTTTC
TRBJ1-2 - 14 TRBV28 TRBD1 CASHIDRDSSGYTF TGTGCCAGCCACATTGACAGGGATAGTTCCGGCTACACCTTC
TRBJ2-7 - 12 TRBV6-5 - CASSAPRGEQYF TGTGCCAGCAGCGCCCCTCGGGGCGAGCAGTACTTC
TRBJ1-5 - 15 TRBV6-5 - CASSYTVPPNQPQHF TGTGCCAGCAGTTACACGGTCCCCCCAAATCAGCCCCAGCATTTT
TRBJ2-7 - 14 TRBV7-9 - CASSLPGISYEQYF TGTGCCAGCAGCTTACCAGGGATCTCCTACGAGCAGTACTTC
TRBJ1-2 - 13 TRBV10-3 - CATQGTGLEGYTF TGTGCCACCCAGGGGACCGGCCTTGAGGGCTACACCTTC
TRBJ2-5 - 14 TRBV5-4 - CASRLGQYQETQYF TGTGCCAGCAGACTAGGACAGTACCAAGAGACCCAGTACTTC
TRBJ2-7 - 12 TRBV21-1 - CASRFQVYEQYF TGTGCCAGCCGTTTTCAGGTCTACGAGCAGTACTTC
TRBJ2-1 - 14 TRBV2 TRBD2 CASRRLADYNEQFF TGTGCCAGCAGAAGGCTAGCGGATTACAATGAGCAGTTCTTC
TRBJ2-7 - 18 TRBV28 - CASSLGPGAQPSSYEQYF TGTGCCAGCAGTTTGGGGCCAGGGGCCCAACCCTCGTCCTACGAGCAGTACTTC
TRBJ2-1 - 16 TRBV18 - CASSPLVRTSYNEQFF TGTGCCAGCTCACCACTTGTCAGAACCTCCTACAATGAGCAGTTCTTC
TRBJ1-3 - 15 TRBV28 TRBD1 CASSPGTVSGNTIYF TGTGCCAGCAGTCCTGGGACAGTCTCTGGAAACACCATATATTTT
TRBJ2-3 - 14 TRBV7-2 - CASSLVRSADTQYF TGTGCCAGCAGCTTAGTTCGCAGCGCAGATACGCAGTATTTT
TRBJ2-7 - 12 TRBV6-6 TRBD2 CASSPGRDKQYF TGTGCCAGCAGTCCGGGGAGGGATAAGCAGTACTTC
TRBJ1-2 - 12 TRBV7-3 TRBD1 CASSPGQGGYTF TGTGCCAGCAGCCCAGGACAGGGCGGCTACACCTTC
TRBJ1-5 - 13 TRBV2 - CASSTENNQPQHF TGTGCCAGCAGTACAGAAAATAATCAGCCCCAGCATTTT
TRBJ2-7 - 13 TRBV6-6 TRBD1 CASSRDSPYEQYF TGTGCCAGCAGTCGGGACAGTCCCTACGAGCAGTACTTC
TRBJ2-3 - 12 TRBV15 - CATSREPGSSYF TGTGCCACCAGCAGAGAACCAGGGTCCTCGTATTTT
TRBJ2-1 - 13 TRBV6-4 TRBD2 CASGGRESDEQFF TGTGCCAGCGGAGGGAGGGAAAGCGATGAGCAGTTCTTC
TRBJ1-2 once 17 TRBV4-1 - CASSQPEVGLLHYGYTF TGCGCCAGCAGCCAACCGGAAGTGGGGCTGCTGCACTATGGCTACACCTTC
TRBJ2-1 - 16 TRBV7-9 TRBD2 CASSNGLAGGLGEQFF TGTGCCAGCAGCAACGGACTAGCGGGAGGGCTCGGTGAGCAGTTCTTC
TRBJ2-5 - 15 TRBV15 TRBD2 CATSRPGLAGPTQYF TGTGCCACCAGCAGACCGGGACTAGCGGGGCCAACCCAGTACTTC
TRBJ1-4 once 15 TRBV15 - CATSRDKRRNEKLFF TGTGCCACCAGCAGAGATAAACGGAGGAATGAAAAACTGTTTTTT
TRBJ1-1 - 11 TRBV28 - CASRGNTEAFF TGTGCCAGCAGGGGCAACACTGAAGCTTTCTTT